The rows below give T cell receptor beta chains drawn from one sample of a study of blood T cells in healthy people across ages. TCRdb called the 5' RACE reads again in MiXCR, with one record for every CDR3 protein. The table has over a million distinct CDR3 sequences, almost 25% seen once. This sample also belongs to another study, concerning T cells of mothers and their children.

The source material was blood. These receptor sequences come from a girl aged 2 to 9 in good health. Both conserved end residues are part of each CDR3. The order of the fields is V gene, clone size, J gene, D gene, CDR3 protein, CDR3 DNA. The D gene is left open where the match is weak. The size entry is marked missing in some rows and otherwise reads once, few, many or a size class.

TRBV6-1,-,TRBJ2-1,-,CASSPTVAPGNEQFF,TGTGCCAGCAGTCCTACTGTGGCACCAGGCAATGAGCAGTTCTTC
TRBV6-6,few,TRBJ1-2,-,CASSYSRRRWGGYTF,TGTGCCAGCAGTTATTCGCGTCGCAGGTGGGGTGGCTACACCTTC
TRBV6-5,-,TRBJ1-4,-,CASSRTPKISDATNEKLFF,TGTGCCAGCAGCCGTACACCCAAGATTTCAGATGCAACTAATGAAAAACTGTTTTTT
TRBV9,-,TRBJ2-1,TRBD2,CASSVGLAGGSYEQFF,TGTGCCAGCAGCGTAGGGCTAGCGGGAGGGAGCTATGAGCAGTTCTTC
TRBV11-2,few,TRBJ2-7,-,CASSLALVYEQYF,TGTGCCAGCAGCTTAGCTTTAGTTTACGAGCAGTACTTC
TRBV4-3,-,TRBJ1-1,-,CASSQFFNALSGNTEAFF,TGCGCCAGCAGCCAATTTTTTAACGCGTTGTCGGGAAACACTGAAGCTTTCTTT
TRBV11-2,-,TRBJ2-5,-,CASSPQMVQETQYF,TGTGCCAGCAGCCCCCAAATGGTCCAGGAGACCCAGTACTTC
TRBV28,-,TRBJ1-6,-,CASSFSDSYNSPLHF,TGTGCCAGCAGTTTTAGCGACTCCTATAATTCACCCCTCCACTTT
TRBV12-3/TRBV12-4,few,TRBJ2-1,TRBD1,CASSSDRGFFSEQFF,TGTGCCAGCAGTTCGGACAGGGGTTTCTTTAGTGAGCAGTTCTTC
TRBV29-1,-,TRBJ2-1,-,CSVDKRANNEQFF,TGCAGCGTTGACAAGCGGGCAAACAATGAGCAGTTCTTC
TRBV29-1,-,TRBJ2-2,TRBD1,CSVVRTGNTGELFF,TGCAGCGTTGTTCGGACAGGGAACACCGGGGAGCTGTTTTTT
TRBV5-1,few,TRBJ2-5,-,CASSLQPAKEQYF,TGCGCCAGCAGCTTGCAGCCCGCTAAAGAGCAGTACTTC
TRBV29-1,-,TRBJ2-1,TRBD1,CSANGDRNYNEQFF,TGCAGCGCCAACGGGGACAGAAATTACAATGAGCAGTTCTTC
TRBV7-3,-,TRBJ2-1,TRBD2,CASSYLGGGYSEQFF,TGTGCCAGCAGCTACCTCGGGGGGGGGTATAGTGAGCAGTTCTTC
TRBV20-1,few,TRBJ2-3,-,CSARDGRTWQTRTDTQYF,TGCAGTGCTAGAGATGGGCGGACTTGGCAGACGCGCACAGATACGCAGTATTTT
TRBV5-5,few,TRBJ1-5,TRBD1,CASSPPGQGGAQHF,TGTGCCAGCAGCCCTCCGGGACAGGGAGGGGCCCAGCATTTT
TRBV29-1,-,TRBJ2-7,-,CSVEDLGSYEQYF,TGCAGCGTTGAAGATTTGGGCTCCTACGAGCAGTACTTC
TRBV5-1,-,TRBJ2-7,TRBD2,CASPSSGRAYEQYF,TGCGCCAGCCCCTCTAGCGGGAGGGCCTACGAGCAGTACTTC
TRBV7-2,-,TRBJ2-2,-,CASSTLTGLNTGELFF,TGTGCCAGCAGCACCTTAACAGGGTTGAACACCGGGGAGCTGTTTTTT
TRBV29-1,-,TRBJ2-2,-,CSVLQGEGARTGELFF,TGCAGCGTCCTTCAGGGGGAGGGGGCGCGCACCGGGGAGCTGTTTTTT
TRBV12-3/TRBV12-4,-,TRBJ1-2,TRBD1,CASSAGGQGAYGCTF,TGTGCCAGCAGCGCCGGGGGGCAGGGGGCTTATGGCTGCACCTTC
TRBV7-3,few,TRBJ2-2,-,CASSLTPANTGELFF,TGTGCCAGCAGCTTAACTCCCGCGAACACCGGGGAGCTGTTTTTT
TRBV7-6,few,TRBJ1-1,-,CASSLGRDGNTEAFF,TGTGCCAGCAGCTTAGGTCGGGACGGGAACACTGAAGCTTTCTTT
TRBV7-9,-,TRBJ2-2,-,CASSTPRGRGWPGELFF,TGTGCCAGCAGCACACCCAGGGGAAGGGGATGGCCCGGGGAGCTGTTTTTT
TRBV20-1,-,TRBJ2-1,-,CSARGTVGSYNEQFF,TGCAGTGCTAGAGGGACCGTTGGGTCCTACAATGAGCAGTTCTTC
TRBV4-2,-,TRBJ2-7,TRBD2,CASSQETSADEQYF,TGTGCCAGCAGCCAAGAAACTAGCGCCGACGAGCAGTACTTC
TRBV4-3,-,TRBJ2-7,-,CASSQDPSLTYEQYF,TGCGCCAGCAGCCAAGATCCTAGCCTCACCTACGAGCAGTACTTC
TRBV20-1,few,TRBJ2-7,TRBD2,CSGTSGEVSYEQYF,TGCAGTGGGACTAGCGGGGAGGTCTCCTACGAGCAGTACTTC
TRBV28,few,TRBJ2-5,-,CASRKNLRWGETQYF,TGTGCCAGCAGGAAGAACTTGAGGTGGGGCGAGACCCAGTACTTC
TRBV29-1,few,TRBJ2-3,TRBD1,CSVGTGDGTDTRYF,TGCAGCGTTGGAACAGGGGATGGAACAGATACGCGGTATTTT
TRBV15,-,TRBJ2-1,-,CATSTSGSPPNEQFF,TGTGCCACCAGCACCAGCGGCAGTCCCCCCAATGAGCAGTTCTTC
TRBV20-1,-,TRBJ2-7,TRBD2,CSARGLAGVGEQYF,TGCAGTGCAAGAGGACTAGCGGGGGTAGGAGAGCAGTACTTC
TRBV7-2,few,TRBJ2-3,-,CASSAHTDTQYF,TGTGCCAGCAGCGCTCACACAGATACGCAGTATTTT
TRBV2,-,TRBJ2-6,-,CASSGGVGANVLTF,TGTGCCAGCAGTGGCGGGGTTGGGGCCAACGTCCTGACTTTC
TRBV7-2,-,TRBJ1-2,-,CASSSNPAQNYGYTF,TGTGCCAGCAGCTCTAACCCTGCCCAAAACTATGGCTACACCTTC
TRBV24-1,-,TRBJ2-7,-,CATSQTATYEQYF,TGTGCCACCAGTCAGACAGCAACCTACGAGCAGTACTTC
TRBV6-1,-,TRBJ2-7,TRBD2,CASIARFSAGVYEQYF,TGTGCCAGCATTGCTAGGTTCTCGGCGGGAGTATACGAGCAGTACTTC
TRBV6-1,-,TRBJ1-1,-,CASSEALGMNTEAFF,TGTGCCAGCAGTGAAGCTCTAGGCATGAACACTGAAGCTTTCTTT
TRBV12-3/TRBV12-4,-,TRBJ2-7,-,CASSFDVGTSLDEQYF,TGTGCCAGCAGTTTTGACGTCGGGACAAGTCTTGACGAGCAGTACTTC
TRBV28,-,TRBJ2-5,TRBD1,CATMDRGQETQYF,TGTGCCACCATGGACAGGGGGCAAGAGACCCAGTACTTC
TRBV5-1,few,TRBJ2-5,-,CASSLALQNYQETQYF,TGCGCCAGCAGCTTGGCTCTACAGAACTATCAAGAGACCCAGTACTTC
TRBV29-1,few,TRBJ2-7,-,CSVAWGPGEQYF,TGCAGCGTGGCCTGGGGGCCCGGGGAGCAGTACTTC
TRBV15,few,TRBJ2-3,-,CATSRDSLDTQYF,TGTGCCACCAGCAGAGACTCTTTAGATACGCAGTATTTT
TRBV12-5,-,TRBJ1-4,-,CASGATGVNEKLFF,TGTGCTAGTGGTGCGACGGGAGTTAATGAAAAACTGTTTTTT